This T cell receptor beta chain was recovered during a study of T cell repertoires in cytomegalovirus infection. Study context: Public signatures in TCR beta pointed to CMV infection and matching HLA type.

This clonotype was observed many times. TCRdb re-derived calls from the reads in MiXCR, one entry per CDR3 protein. The sample yields roughly 300,000 distinct CDR3 sequences, more than 20% seen once. Trimming left V 1 base short and J 5 bases short, with 11 bases between. The germline V gene has CDR1 SGHTA and CDR2 FQGTGA. This CDR3 contains 14 residues. This receptor was obtained from a human donor in good health (CMV status not recorded). Some clones in this sample may be carry-over from other donors' samples. V gene TRBV7-3 combines with J gene TRBJ1-1; no definite D call. The sample comprised PBMCs. In DNA form, the CDR3 reads TGTGCCAGCAGCTTAAGGGGTTCAAGAACTGAAGCTTTCTTT. It translates to CASSLRGSRTEAFF.